Sequencing of this T cell receptor beta chain was carried out in a study of T-cell reconstitution after alpha-beta-depleted transplantation in children. V shed 3 bases and J shed 4 bases, with 10 bases lying between them. The CDR3 consists of 13 residues. Germline CDR1 and CDR2: SQVTM and ANQGSEA. The study, taken as a whole, reports: In some patients, recipient T cells and intrathymic progenitors surviving conditioning explained high day-60 diversity. Reported findings indicate that, about two months after transplant, alpha-beta T cells came from several hundred expanded clones, which were derived from non-depleted graft cells. A year had passed since transplant, and T-cell counts and diversity by then came mostly from newly produced T cells.

Using unique molecular identifiers, the investigators prepared the TCRbeta library. One entry per CDR3 protein, called by TCRdb with MiXCR from the PCR reads. The data show a few hundred thousand distinct CDR3 sequences, about a quarter seen once. This clonotype was seen ten or more times. Its target is unknown. This material consisted of PBMCs, taken before TCRalphabeta/CD19-depleted stem cell transplant. This receptor was obtained from a girl between 2 and 10 years old with Fanconi anemia, due to receive a stem cell transplant. This chain connects TRBV29-1 to TRBJ2-1; D tentatively fits TRBD1 or TRBD2 (6 bases each). CDR3 coding DNA: TGCAGCGTTGAGTGGGGGGCTTACAATGAGCAGTTCTTC. It is translated as CSVEWGAYNEQFF.